This T cell receptor beta chain came from a study of chemoradiotherapy in HPV16-positive cancers. Sequencing was performed with immunoSEQ multiplex PCR; in TCRdb, only in-frame clones are kept and a portion is missing. Of 6,000 or so clones in the sample, 80% to 95% are singletons; the top ten hold roughly 1.7%. The CDR3 consists of 13 residues. V was cut by 4 bases and J by 9 bases, with 13 bases left in between. Germline assignment: CDR1 LGHNA and CDR2 YSLEER. The chain is built from TRBV4-3 and TRBJ2-1; D call uncertain. The source material was blood, sampled from a patient who underwent chemoradiotherapy. The TCR was taken from a human donor with HPV-associated anogenital cancer. This CDR3 is CASSRTSIGEQFF. CDR3 nucleotides: TGCGCCAGCAGCCGAACCTCTATCGGTGAGCAGTTCTTC.